This entry is about one T cell receptor (beta chain). CD8 cells regarded as naive lacked CD45RO, were positively chosen for CCR7, and omitted terminally differentiated effector memory CD45RA+ cells. The data derive from a study of shared clonotypes between healthy human individuals. CDR3 length: 13 residues. The V gene's germline CDR1 is SEHNR and CDR2 FQNEAQ (reference sequence). The V end was cut by 4 bases, the J end by 5 bases, with 12 bases between. Some clones are missing from TCRdb's copy, which holds only in-frame ones; the method was immunoSEQ multiplex PCR. This table holds millions of clones, just under 95% found once.

The sequencing input was naive CD8+ T cells sorted from blood. The chain employs TRBV7-9 and TRBJ2-7, with TRBD2 as a possible D gene (5 bases). The receptor was derived from a young man in good health. The CDR3 sequence is CASSSRRENEQYF. DNA for the CDR3: TGTGCCAGCAGCTCCCGTAGGGAGAACGAGCAGTACTTC.